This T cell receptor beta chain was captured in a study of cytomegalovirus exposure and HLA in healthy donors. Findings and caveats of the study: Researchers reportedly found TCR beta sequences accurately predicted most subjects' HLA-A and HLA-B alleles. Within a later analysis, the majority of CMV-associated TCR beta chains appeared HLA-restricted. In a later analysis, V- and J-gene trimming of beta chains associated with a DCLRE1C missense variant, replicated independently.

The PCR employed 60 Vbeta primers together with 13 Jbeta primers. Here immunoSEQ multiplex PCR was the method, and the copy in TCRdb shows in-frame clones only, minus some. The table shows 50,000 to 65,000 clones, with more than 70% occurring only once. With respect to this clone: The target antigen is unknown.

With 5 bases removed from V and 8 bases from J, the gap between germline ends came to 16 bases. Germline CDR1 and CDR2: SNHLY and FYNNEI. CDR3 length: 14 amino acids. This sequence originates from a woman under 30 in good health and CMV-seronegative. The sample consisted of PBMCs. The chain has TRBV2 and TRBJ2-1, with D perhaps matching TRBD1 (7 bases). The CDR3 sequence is CASSLGQGGDEQFF. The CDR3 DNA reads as TGTGCCAGCAGTTTGGGGCAGGGGGGAGATGAGCAGTTCTTC.